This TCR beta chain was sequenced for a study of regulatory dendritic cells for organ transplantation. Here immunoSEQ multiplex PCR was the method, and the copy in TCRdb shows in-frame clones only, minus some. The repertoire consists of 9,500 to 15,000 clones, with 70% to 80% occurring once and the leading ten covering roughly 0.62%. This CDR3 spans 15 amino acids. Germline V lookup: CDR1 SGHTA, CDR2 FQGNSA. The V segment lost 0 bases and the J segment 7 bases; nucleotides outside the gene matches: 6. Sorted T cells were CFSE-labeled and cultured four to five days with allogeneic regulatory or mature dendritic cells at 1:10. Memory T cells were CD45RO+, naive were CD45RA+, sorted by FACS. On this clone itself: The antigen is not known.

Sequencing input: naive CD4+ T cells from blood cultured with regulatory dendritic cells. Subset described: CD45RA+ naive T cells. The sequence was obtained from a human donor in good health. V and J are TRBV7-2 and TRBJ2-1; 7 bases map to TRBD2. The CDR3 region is CASSLALTSSNEQFF. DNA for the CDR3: TGTGCCAGCAGCTTAGCCTTGACTAGCTCTAATGAGCAGTTCTTC.